The 25 T cell receptor beta chains below all came from one sample that was sequenced in a study of cytomegalovirus exposure and HLA in healthy donors. In the PCR, 60 Vbeta and 13 Jbeta primers were used. Clones were sequenced by immunoSEQ multiplex PCR, and TCRdb holds only the in-frame ones, with some missing. This table has about 150,000 clones, 75% appearing once. The sequencing input was PBMCs. These TCRs come from a man between 18 and 35 years old in good health and CMV-seronegative.

The chain is built from TRBV5-6 and TRBJ1-4; TRBD1 matches at 8 bases. Germline lookup yields CDR1 SGHDT and CDR2 YYEEEE. The CDR3 loop spans 16 amino acids. The V and J ends lost 4 bases and 0 bases, in that order; junction bases with no gene match: 5. For the CDR3, the DNA is TGTGCCAGCAGCCGGGGACAGGCAGCAACTAATGAAAAACTGTTTTTT. Encoded protein: CASSRGQAATNEKLFF.

This rearrangement joins TRBV11-2 to TRBJ1-2; TRBD1 is a possible D gene (5 bases). V was pared by 4 bases and J by 4 bases, with 22 bases between. The CDR3 has 17 residues. Germline values: CDR1 SGHAT, CDR2 FQNNGV. CDR3 coding DNA: TGTGCCAGCAGCTACTACAACGCTGTTCAGGGCACCTATGGCTACACCTTC. As protein: CASSYYNAVQGTYGYTF.

This chain connects TRBV5-1 to TRBJ2-1; TRBD2 agrees at 11 bases. This CDR3 spans 16 amino acids. The ends lost 2 bases at V and 5 bases at J; junction bases unmatched: 6. CDR1 SGHRS and CDR2 YFSETQ come from the germline V gene. CDR3 protein: CASSLIGTSGHNEQFF. The CDR3 DNA sequence: TGCGCCAGCAGCTTAATCGGGACTAGCGGCCACAATGAGCAGTTCTTC. The entire variable domain, with the rest obtained from reference TRBV5-1 and TRBJ2-1, is as follows: KAGVTQTPRYLIKTRGQQVTLSCSPISGHRSVSWYQQTPGQGLQFLFEYFSETQRNKGNFPGRFSGRQFSNSRSEMNVSTLELGDSALYLCASSLIGTSGHNEQFFGPGTRLTVL.

This chain connects TRBV30 to TRBJ1-2; TRBD1 aligns across 8 bases. This CDR3 has 15 residues. With V trimmed by 8 bases and J by 3 bases, 14 bases remained unmatched. Germline V gene lookup returns CDR1 GTSNPN and CDR2 SVGIG (reference sequence). CDR3 residues: CASPSPDRVDYGYTF. CDR3 nucleotides: TGTGCCAGCCCATCCCCGGACAGGGTCGACTATGGCTACACCTTC.

This clone was picked up one time. The gene calls are TRBV5-5 and TRBJ2-7, with TRBD2 matching over 14 bases. Germline assignment: CDR1 SGHKS and CDR2 YYEKEE (reference sequence). V was pared by 4 bases and J by 2 bases, with 11 bases of the junction left unmatched. This CDR3 spans 18 amino acids. Here the CDR3 reads CASSPPGTSGRGPYEQYF. The CDR3 DNA follows: TGTGCCAGCAGCCCCCCCGGGACTAGCGGGAGAGGACCCTACGAGCAGTACTTC.

The V call is TRBV6-1, the J call TRBJ2-3; 10 nucleotides agree with TRBD2. In germline, CDR1 is MNHNS, CDR2 SASEGT. The CDR3 has 14 amino acids. The J segment lost 6 bases and the V segment lost 2 bases, leaving 2 bases of the junction unmatched. CDR3 sequence (DNA): TGTGCCAGCAGTGAAACAGCGGGAGGGGATACGCAGTATTTT. It yields the protein CASSETAGGDTQYF.

This chain joins TRBV6-5 and TRBJ1-5; TRBD1 matches at 7 bases. CDR3 length: 15 residues. CDR1 MNHEY and CDR2 SVGAGI come from the germline V gene. Trimming took 6 bases from V and 2 from J; bases not matched to a gene: 7. Here the CDR3 reads CASSRLTGGNQPQHF. CDR3 bases: TGTGCCAGCAGCCGCTTAACAGGGGGCAATCAGCCCCAGCATTTT.

V gene TRBV27 combines with J gene TRBJ2-7; 9 bases are shared with TRBD2. Germline lookup yields CDR1 MNHEY and CDR2 SMNVEV (reference sequence). The CDR3 has 15 amino acids. V lost 6 bases, J lost 2 bases, and 8 bases stayed unmatched. The CDR3 here is CASSYSGSGAYEQYF. CDR3 in DNA: TGTGCCAGCAGCTATAGCGGGAGTGGGGCCTACGAGCAGTACTTC.

This rearrangement joins TRBV4-1 to TRBJ2-2; D gene ambiguous. This CDR3 spans 15 amino acids. V was pared by 0 bases and J by 5 bases, with 10 bases between. Germline values: CDR1 MGHRA, CDR2 YSYEKL. CDR3 nucleotides: TGCGCCAGCAGCCAAGAGTCGGGTTGGACCGGGGAGCTGTTTTTT. This sequence encodes CASSQESGWTGELFF.

This clone has only a few counts. This chain links TRBV5-4 with TRBJ2-7, with D perhaps matching TRBD1 (6 bases). The V end lost 3 bases, the J end lost 5 bases, and 12 bases lay between the germline ends. Germline assignment: CDR1 SGHNT and CDR2 YYREEE (reference sequence). The CDR3 is 13 residues long. The chain's CDR3 is CASSSGDRNEQYF. DNA of the CDR3: TGTGCCAGCAGCTCAGGGGATAGGAACGAGCAGTACTTC.

The chain is built from TRBV30 and TRBJ1-5; the match to TRBD1 covers 7 bases. There are 14 residues in the CDR3. With V trimmed by 3 bases and J by 4 bases, 6 bases remained unmatched. Germline-derived CDR1 and CDR2 are GTSNPN and SVGIG (reference sequence). The CDR3: CAWSAGQSNQPQHF. Written as DNA, the CDR3 is TGTGCCTGGAGCGCGGGACAGAGTAATCAGCCCCAGCATTTT.

The chain recombines TRBV7-9 with TRBJ2-7, with a tentative D call TRBD1 (5 bases). CDR1 is SEHNR, CDR2 FQNEAQ, per germline (reference sequence). This CDR3 spans 14 amino acids. With 3 bases removed from V and 2 bases from J, the gap between germline ends came to 11 bases. CDR3 region: CASSFPAGPYEQYF. The DNA of the CDR3 is TGTGCCAGCAGCTTCCCGGCAGGGCCCTACGAGCAGTACTTC.

The genes are TRBV7-2 and TRBJ2-7; 9 positions agree with TRBD2. This CDR3 comprises 13 residues. J was trimmed by 4 bases and V by 5 bases; bases with no gene match: 3. CDR1 is SGHTA and CDR2 is FQGNSA in the germline V gene. The CDR3 loop is CASSPSGRYEQYF. CDR3 nucleotides: TGTGCCAGCAGCCCCAGCGGGAGGTACGAGCAGTACTTC.

V usage is TRBV5-1 and J usage is TRBJ2-5, with D perhaps matching TRBD2 (6 bases). Germline CDR1 SGHRS, CDR2 YFSETQ. The CDR3 consists of 16 residues. V gave up 3 bases and J gave up 5 bases, with 20 bases separating them. For the CDR3, the DNA is TGCGCCAGCAGCTCCACTCTAGCGCTTCGGGGGGAGACCCAGTACTTC. Protein sequence: CASSSTLALRGETQYF.

The V and J genes are TRBV19 and TRBJ1-1, with TRBD1 as a possible D gene (5 bases). V lost 5 bases to trimming and J lost 10 bases, with 14 bases between them. Germline values: CDR1 LNHDA, CDR2 SQIVND (reference sequence). The CDR3 has 12 amino acids. CDR3 nucleotide sequence: TGTGCCAGTAGTTTCATAGGGCAGGGAGCTTTCTTT. Translated: CASSFIGQGAFF.

This chain links TRBV4-1 with TRBJ2-2, with TRBD2 as a possible D gene (5 bases). Germline V gives CDR1 MGHRA, CDR2 YSYEKL. The V end lost 8 bases, the J end lost 1 base, and 17 bases lay between the germline ends. The CDR3 contains 16 residues. The CDR3 DNA is TGCGCCAGCGGTACATTTGGACGGGAGAACACCGGGGAGCTGTTTTTT. This sequence encodes CASGTFGRENTGELFF.

This clone appeared a few times. The chain recombines TRBV4-3 with TRBJ2-1; possibly TRBD1 for D (6 bases). The CDR3 sequence is 18 residues long. The ends were cut back, 0 bases at V and 2 bases at J, with 17 bases in the middle. CDR1 is LGHNA and CDR2 is YSLEER in the germline V gene. DNA for the CDR3: TGCGCCAGCAGCCAAGAGACCCCGTGGACAGAAGCCTACAATGAGCAGTTCTTC. This translates into CASSQETPWTEAYNEQFF.

The chain links TRBV7-8 to TRBJ2-1; D is ambiguous. The CDR3 consists of 13 residues. V was clipped by 2 bases and J by 5 bases, with 7 bases between them. Germline lookup yields CDR1 SGHVS and CDR2 FQNEAQ. The CDR3 spells CASSLQVDNEQFF. In DNA form, the CDR3 reads TGTGCCAGCAGCTTACAGGTAGACAATGAGCAGTTCTTC.

This rearrangement joins TRBV13 to TRBJ2-1, with 7 bases matching TRBD2. V shed 2 bases and J 7 bases; nucleotides not matched to a gene: 2. The CDR3 covers 13 residues. From germline, CDR1 is PRHDT and CDR2 FYEKMQ (reference sequence). The CDR3 here is CASSLPSGNEQFF. In DNA, the CDR3 is TGTGCCAGCAGCTTACCTAGCGGAAATGAGCAGTTCTTC.

The chain links TRBV11-2 to TRBJ2-7; the match to TRBD2 covers 9 bases. CDR3 length equals 14 residues. V lost 5 bases, J lost 6 bases, and 8 bases stayed unmatched. The V gene's germline CDR1 is SGHAT and CDR2 FQNNGV. The CDR3 DNA follows: TGTGCCAGCAGCGGGGGGACTAGCTTCGGCGAGCAGTACTTC. It is translated as CASSGGTSFGEQYF.

The rearrangement joins TRBV4-1 to TRBJ2-1; 8 positions agree with TRBD2. V trimming: 3 bases; J trimming: 6 bases; junction bases outside the gene matches: 10. Germline V lookup: CDR1 MGHRA, CDR2 YSYEKL. This CDR3 has 16 amino acids. CDR3 in amino acids: CASSQVDGRGSNEQFF. The CDR3 DNA is TGCGCCAGCAGCCAGGTTGACGGGAGGGGCTCCAATGAGCAGTTCTTC.

The rearrangement joins TRBV14 to TRBJ2-7; D is perhaps TRBD2 (6 bases). V was shortened by 9 bases and J by 0 bases, with 15 bases between the two germline ends. CDR3 size: 14 residues. Germline assignment: CDR1 SGHDN and CDR2 FVKESK. CDR3 region: CARAGLATSYEQYF. CDR3 nucleotides: TGTGCCAGGGCGGGGCTAGCTACCTCCTACGAGCAGTACTTC.

The rearrangement uses TRBV2 and TRBJ2-7, with 10 bases aligning to TRBD2. Germline V gene lookup returns CDR1 SNHLY and CDR2 FYNNEI. J gave up 0 bases and V 7 bases, and 21 bases lay outside the gene matches. The CDR3 is made up of 20 amino acids. This CDR3 is CASTTTPGLAGDGSSYEQYF. The CDR3 DNA reads TGTGCCAGCACAACCACCCCGGGGCTAGCGGGAGACGGGAGCTCCTACGAGCAGTACTTC.

This clone was detected once. The genes are TRBV7-2 and TRBJ1-1, with D possibly matching TRBD1 (6 bases). This CDR3 is built from 14 residues. V was clipped by 5 bases and J by 1 base, with 11 bases between them. Germline CDR1 SGHTA, CDR2 FQGNSA. The CDR3 nucleotides are TGTGCCAGCAGCGTGGGACACCAGAACACTGAAGCTTTCTTT. Its translation is CASSVGHQNTEAFF.

In DNA form, the CDR3 reads TGTGCCAGCAAAAGGTCTAGCGGGAGGGGGAAGACCCAGTACTTC. Its protein product is CASKRSSGRGKTQYF. V usage is TRBV27 and J usage is TRBJ2-5, with 12 positions matching TRBD2. V shed 7 bases and J 6 bases; nucleotides not matched to a gene: 9. This CDR3 contains 15 residues. Germline CDR1 reads MNHEY; CDR2 reads SMNVEV (reference sequence).